A single sample gave rise to the 18 T cell receptor beta chains below, sequenced in a study of blood T cell repertoires in COVID-19. The table came from immunoSEQ multiplex PCR; TCRdb's copy has only in-frame clones and leaves some out. The table records 35,000 to 45,000 clones, over 75% of them present only once. The sample consisted of peripheral blood. These receptors were obtained from an elderly woman with acute or convalescent COVID-19.

The chain employs TRBV2 and TRBJ1-6, with a tentative D call TRBD1 (5 bases). CDR1 and CDR2 from the germline V gene are SNHLY and FYNNEI. V was clipped by 7 bases and J by 4 bases, with 8 bases between them. This CDR3 region has 13 residues. The CDR3 DNA sequence: TGTGCCAGCAAGCCAGGGTATAATTCACCCCTCCACTTT. Encoded protein: CASKPGYNSPLHF.

The chain is built from TRBV6-5 and TRBJ2-7; D gene unclear. This CDR3 contains 11 residues. V was cut by 7 bases and J by 6 bases, with 10 bases left in between. Germline V CDR1 and CDR2: MNHEY, SVGAGI. In DNA, the CDR3 is TGTGCCAGCACCTCCGTCCCCGAGCAGTACTTC. Protein product: CASTSVPEQYF.

The chain carries TRBV25-1 and TRBJ1-1, with 7 bases fitting TRBD1. The CDR3 contains 12 residues. The V segment lost 8 bases and the J segment 4 bases; nucleotides outside the gene matches: 4. Germline lookup yields CDR1 MGHDK and CDR2 SYGVNS. The CDR3 loop is CASGRGTTEAFF. The CDR3 DNA follows: TGTGCCAGCGGCAGGGGGACCACTGAAGCTTTCTTT.

The chain combines TRBV7-9 with TRBJ1-1; D not resolved. In germline, CDR1 is SEHNR, CDR2 FQNEAQ (reference sequence). CDR3 length: 13 residues. V dropped 5 bases and J dropped 7 bases, with 14 bases sitting between them. The CDR3 sequence: CASSVSPTVEAFF. CDR3 sequence (DNA): TGTGCCAGCAGCGTCTCCCCGACTGTTGAAGCTTTCTTT.

The V gene is TRBV7-2, the J gene TRBJ1-2, with a tentative D call TRBD1 (6 bases). Trimming left V 5 bases short and J 7 bases short, with 17 bases between. Germline lookup yields CDR1 SGHTA and CDR2 FQGNSA. The CDR3 contains 14 residues. DNA for the CDR3: TGTGCCAGCAGCCACTGGGACACCGAGTTTGGCTACACCTTC. Translation: CASSHWDTEFGYTF.

This chain uses TRBV7-2 with TRBJ2-7, with D unclear. Between the trimmed V and J ends, which lost 6 bases and 2 bases, there was a span of 14 bases. The length of the CDR3 is 14 residues. Germline values: CDR1 SGHTA, CDR2 FQGNSA. The CDR3 coding sequence is TGTGCCAGCAGTGGCCGCAGGTCGGCCTACGAGCAGTACTTC. It yields the protein CASSGRRSAYEQYF.

The gene calls are TRBV14 and TRBJ2-7, with no clear D. CDR3 length: 15 amino acids. The germline V gene has CDR1 SGHDN and CDR2 FVKESK. V was clipped by 4 bases and J by 3 bases, with 16 bases between them. This chain's CDR3 is CASSPRHTLDYEQYF. The CDR3 DNA sequence: TGTGCCAGCAGCCCGCGACACACCCTGGACTACGAGCAGTACTTC.

The genes are TRBV19 and TRBJ2-7; 9 nucleotides match TRBD1. With 5 bases clipped from V and 9 bases from J, the junction kept 11 bases outside the gene matches. The CDR3 loop spans 14 amino acids. CDR1 is LNHDA and CDR2 is SQIVND in the germline V gene (reference sequence). In nucleotides, the CDR3 is TGTGCCAGTAGTCCCGAGGACAGGGGCGCTTTGCAGTACTTC. Translated, it gives CASSPEDRGALQYF.

This clone was observed a handful of times. This chain links TRBV10-3 with TRBJ2-7; possibly TRBD1 for D (5 bases). V was pared by 6 bases and J by 0 bases, with 9 bases between. Germline CDR1 ENHRY, CDR2 SYGVKD. CDR3 length equals 13 residues. Here the CDR3 reads CAISSDSSYEQYF. CDR3 DNA: TGTGCCATCAGCTCAGACAGCTCCTACGAGCAGTACTTC.

The chain links TRBV4-2 to TRBJ1-2, with a weak D call TRBD1 (6 bases). Germline lookup yields CDR1 LGHNA and CDR2 YNFKEQ. V shed 2 bases and J shed 5 bases, with 15 bases lying between them. The CDR3 is made up of 15 amino acids. The CDR3 here is CASSQTDSSGYGYTF. As DNA, the CDR3 is TGTGCCAGCAGCCAAACGGACAGTTCCGGATATGGCTACACCTTC.

The chain links TRBV6-1 to TRBJ2-1; a possible D gene is TRBD2 (7 bases). V was clipped by 2 bases and J by 0 bases, with 8 bases between them. From germline, CDR1 is MNHNS and CDR2 SASEGT. This CDR3 has 15 amino acids. The CDR3 DNA is TGTGCCAGCAGTGAAAGGGGGGGCTCCTACAATGAGCAGTTCTTC. Translation: CASSERGGSYNEQFF.

The V gene is TRBV3-1 (or the pseudogene TRBV3-2), the J gene TRBJ2-2, with 11 bases fitting TRBD2. From germline, CDR1 is LGHDT and CDR2 YNNKEL (reference sequence). Trimming cost V 5 bases and J 7 bases; bases outside gene matches: 6. CDR3 length: 15 amino acids. CDR3 loop: CASSKTSGTIGELFF. CDR3 nucleotides: TGTGCCAGCAGCAAGACTAGCGGGACGATCGGGGAGCTGTTTTTT.

V gene TRBV6-5 combines with J gene TRBJ1-6; weak D call: TRBD1 (5 bases). The CDR3 contains 13 residues. CDR1 MNHEY and CDR2 SVGAGI come from the germline V gene. Trimming took 6 bases from V and 7 from J, leaving 10 bases between them. CDR3: CASRQGLNSPLHF. The DNA of the CDR3 is TGTGCCAGCAGGCAGGGCCTAAATTCACCCCTCCACTTT.

This clone was observed a handful of times. This chain uses TRBV3-1 (or the pseudogene TRBV3-2) with TRBJ1-1; the match to TRBD1 covers 9 bases. Unmatched junction bases numbered 11, after V lost 4 bases and J lost 8 bases. Germline values: CDR1 LGHDT, CDR2 YNNKEL (reference sequence). The CDR3 runs to 15 residues. The CDR3 DNA follows: TGTGCCAGCAGCCTACCCGGGACAGGGATCCGGGAAGCTTTCTTT. It codes for CASSLPGTGIREAFF.

The chain is built from TRBV6-4 and TRBJ2-1, with 15 bases identical to TRBD2. Trimming cost V 10 bases and J 9 bases; bases outside gene matches: 4. CDR3 length equals 13 residues. CDR1 and CDR2 from the germline V gene are MRHNA and SNTAGT. The CDR3 is CATGLAGGTEQFF. Here the CDR3 DNA reads TGTGCCACTGGACTAGCGGGAGGGACTGAGCAGTTCTTC.

This clone turned up a few times. This chain links TRBV28 with TRBJ2-7, with 10 positions matching TRBD1. The CDR3 runs 12 residues. CDR1 and CDR2 (germline): MDHEN, SYDVKM. The V gene end was trimmed by 7 bases and the J gene end by 4 bases; junction bases not matched to a gene: 1. The CDR3 region has the DNA TGTGCCAGCATGGGACAGGGGTACGAGCAGTACTTC. It codes for CASMGQGYEQYF.

V is TRBV7-2 and J is TRBJ2-7; 8 bases are shared with TRBD2. The V gene's germline CDR1 is SGHTA and CDR2 FQGNSA. The junction had 4 bases not matched to a gene; V was cut back by 6 bases and J by 6 bases. There are 12 residues in the CDR3. Here the CDR3 reads CASSRGGREQYF. The CDR3 coding sequence is TGTGCCAGCAGTCGGGGGGGTCGCGAGCAGTACTTC.

The V gene is TRBV2, the J gene TRBJ1-1; the D gene is possibly TRBD1 (5 bases). The CDR3 consists of 11 residues. The germline V gene encodes CDR1 SNHLY and CDR2 FYNNEI. The CDR3 DNA sequence: TGTTTCGACAGCATGAACACTGAAGCTTTCTTT. Residues: CFDSMNTEAFF.